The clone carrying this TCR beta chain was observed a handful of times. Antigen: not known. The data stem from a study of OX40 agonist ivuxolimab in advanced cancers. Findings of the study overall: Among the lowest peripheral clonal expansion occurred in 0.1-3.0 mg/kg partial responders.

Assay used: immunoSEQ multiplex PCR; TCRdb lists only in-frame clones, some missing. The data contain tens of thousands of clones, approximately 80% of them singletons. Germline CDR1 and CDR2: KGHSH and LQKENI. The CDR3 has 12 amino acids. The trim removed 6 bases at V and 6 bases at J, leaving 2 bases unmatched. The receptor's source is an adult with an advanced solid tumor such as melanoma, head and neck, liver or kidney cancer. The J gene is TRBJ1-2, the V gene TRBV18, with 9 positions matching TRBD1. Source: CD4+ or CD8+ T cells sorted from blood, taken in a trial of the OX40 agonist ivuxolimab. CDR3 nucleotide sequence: TGTGCCAGCTCGCGGGACAGGGATGGCTACACCTTC. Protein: CASSRDRDGYTF.